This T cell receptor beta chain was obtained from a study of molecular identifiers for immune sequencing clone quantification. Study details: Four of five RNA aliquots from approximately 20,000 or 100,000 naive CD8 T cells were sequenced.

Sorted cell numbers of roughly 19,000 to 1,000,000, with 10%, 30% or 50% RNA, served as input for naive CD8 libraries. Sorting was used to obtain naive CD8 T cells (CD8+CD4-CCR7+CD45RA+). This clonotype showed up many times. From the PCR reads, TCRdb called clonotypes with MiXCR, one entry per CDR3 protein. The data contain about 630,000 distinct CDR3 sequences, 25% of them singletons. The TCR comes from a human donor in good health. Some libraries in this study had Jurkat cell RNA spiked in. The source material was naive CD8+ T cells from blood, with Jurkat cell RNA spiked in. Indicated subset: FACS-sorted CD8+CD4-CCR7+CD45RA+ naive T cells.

The CDR3 nucleotides are TGCAGTGCTAGGACCCAGCGCAGACAGCATTTT. Translated, it gives CSARTQRRQHF. The chain couples TRBV20-1 to TRBJ1-5, with no clear D. The CDR3 runs 11 residues. Germline V gives CDR1 DFQATT, CDR2 SNEGSKA (reference sequence). Deletions cut 3 bases from V and 13 bases from J, with 13 bases between.